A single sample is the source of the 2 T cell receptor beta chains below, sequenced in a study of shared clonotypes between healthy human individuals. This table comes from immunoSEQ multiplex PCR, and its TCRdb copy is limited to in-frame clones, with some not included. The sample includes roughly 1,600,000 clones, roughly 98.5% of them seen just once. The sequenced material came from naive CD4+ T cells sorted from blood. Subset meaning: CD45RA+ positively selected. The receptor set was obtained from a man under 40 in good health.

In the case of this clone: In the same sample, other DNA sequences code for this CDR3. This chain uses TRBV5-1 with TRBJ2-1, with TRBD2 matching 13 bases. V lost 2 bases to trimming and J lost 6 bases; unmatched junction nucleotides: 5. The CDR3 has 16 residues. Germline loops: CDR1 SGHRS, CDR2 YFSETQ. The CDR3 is CASSLDGTSGINEQFF. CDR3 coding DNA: TGCGCCAGCAGCTTAGACGGGACTAGCGGGATCAATGAGCAGTTCTTC. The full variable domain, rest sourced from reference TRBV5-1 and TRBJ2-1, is KAGVTQTPRYLIKTRGQQVTLSCSPISGHRSVSWYQQTPGQGLQFLFEYFSETQRNKGNFPGRFSGRQFSNSRSEMNVSTLELGDSALYLCASSLDGTSGINEQFFGPGTRLTVL.

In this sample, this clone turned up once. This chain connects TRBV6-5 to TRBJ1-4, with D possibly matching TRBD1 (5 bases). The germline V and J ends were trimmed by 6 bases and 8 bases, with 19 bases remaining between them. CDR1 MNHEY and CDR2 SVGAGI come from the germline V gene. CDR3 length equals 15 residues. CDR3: CASSRSGVLKEKLFF. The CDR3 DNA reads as TGTGCCAGCAGCAGGTCGGGGGTCTTAAAAGAAAAACTGTTTTTT.